The clone carrying this TCR beta chain came up a few times. Antigen unknown. The authors incorporated unique molecular identifiers into the TCR beta cDNA libraries. TCRdb fed the PCR reads into MiXCR, producing one record per CDR3 protein. The top ten hold approximately 4.2% of the sample, which has 820,000 or so distinct CDR3 sequences, around 50% seen once. This entry is derived from a study of post-analysis software for immune sequencing data. Study as a whole: Patients had relapsing-remitting, secondary progressive or progressive-relapsing multiple sclerosis; some lacked subtype.

The V end lost 4 bases, the J end lost 2 bases, and 14 bases lay between the germline ends. The CDR3 totals 15 residues. The germline V gene encodes CDR1 SGHKS and CDR2 YYEKEE (reference sequence). Study results and caveats: Multiple sclerosis was associated with a significant reduction in normalized Chao1 diversity relative to controls. With TRBV5-6, TRBV5-1 and TRBV20-1 included, 4 to 6 TRBV segments were more frequent in patients than in controls.

The source of this sequence is a girl aged 5 to 17 with multiple sclerosis. The chain uses TRBV5-5 and TRBJ2-3; D is unresolved. The sequenced material came from blood. CDR3 region: CASSLTGRITDTQYF. The CDR3, as DNA: TGTGCCAGCAGCCTCACCGGACGAATCACAGATACGCAGTATTTT. The full variable domain, in which reference TRBV5-5 and TRBJ2-3 provide the parts outside the CDR3, is DAGVTQSPTHLIKTRGQQVTLRCSPISGHKSVSWYQQVLGQGPQFIFQYYEKEERGRGNFPDRFSARQFPNYSSELNVNALLLGDSALYLCASSLTGRITDTQYFGPGTRLTVL.